Detailed here is one TCR beta chain. The antigen remains undetermined. Germline V gives CDR1 MGHRA, CDR2 YSYEKL. The CDR3 contains 13 residues. The authors prepared UMI-labeled TRB cDNA libraries by 5' RACE. TCRdb reprocessed the 5' RACE reads and stores each CDR3 protein as one record, lacking DNA. The listing records over 35,000 distinct CDR3 sequences. This sample was taken from a study of CXCR3-negative and CXCR3-positive naive CD8 T cells. Whole-study results and caveats: Naive subsets did not differ in surface CD5, and TRB CDR3 properties served to infer TCR strength. CXCR3 expression dropped partially after cryopreservation, and most assays relied on fresh PBMCs. Similar TRBV-TRBJ usage characterized naive CXCR3-negative and CXCR3-positive cells; memory cells differed.

The TCR sequence derives from a human donor in good health. Some clones in this sample may be carry-over from other donors' samples. This chain uses TRBV4-1 with TRBJ2-7. The sequencing sample was made of memory CD8+ T cells from blood. CDR3 protein: CASSQETGWEQYF.